These T cell receptor beta chains were read from a single sample in a study of post-analysis software for immune sequencing data. Each CDR3 protein is one row after TCRdb ran MiXCR on the PCR reads. The repertoire includes roughly 800,000 distinct CDR3 sequences, about 53% of them detected once, and 4.6% sits in the top ten. The sample consisted of blood. The origin of the receptors is a girl between 10 and 17 years old with multiple sclerosis. CDR3s leave out the opening cysteine and the closing phenylalanine or tryptophan.

v_call: TRBV20-1; j_call: TRBJ2-7; cdr3_aa: SAHGTGYEQY
v_call: TRBV29-1; j_call: TRBJ1-2; cdr3_aa: SVERTAYGYT
v_call: TRBV7-3; j_call: TRBJ2-7; cdr3_aa: ASSLTREGAQQY
v_call: TRBV6-2/TRBV6-3; j_call: TRBJ2-6; cdr3_aa: ASRLGTYGANVLT
v_call: TRBV5-1; j_call: TRBJ2-3; cdr3_aa: ASSPYPGTSRDTQY
v_call: TRBV9; j_call: TRBJ2-1; cdr3_aa: ASSPRDRGRNEQF
v_call: TRBV15; j_call: TRBJ1-2; cdr3_aa: ATSSGLRESYT
v_call: TRBV29-1; j_call: TRBJ1-4; cdr3_aa: SVEVGQGGEKLF
v_call: TRBV29-1; j_call: TRBJ2-1; cdr3_aa: SVVNPDSLSYNEQF
v_call: TRBV29-1; j_call: TRBJ1-1; cdr3_aa: SVGQLMNTEAF
v_call: TRBV20-1; j_call: TRBJ2-3; cdr3_aa: SARGVGGVYTDTQY
v_call: TRBV2; j_call: TRBJ1-4; cdr3_aa: AIIKGANEKLF
v_call: TRBV6-2/TRBV6-3; j_call: TRBJ2-5; cdr3_aa: ASSPGTGIKEQY
v_call: TRBV7-2; j_call: TRBJ2-5; cdr3_aa: ASSLAYDRVETQY
v_call: TRBV7-9; j_call: TRBJ2-7; cdr3_aa: ASSLYLGRDRGYEQY
v_call: TRBV6-4; j_call: TRBJ2-1; cdr3_aa: ASSDSDGGLSNEQF
v_call: TRBV24-1; j_call: TRBJ2-1; cdr3_aa: ATAGGGEYNEQF
v_call: TRBV6-5; j_call: TRBJ1-4; cdr3_aa: ASSNSWRPNEKLF
v_call: TRBV7-3; j_call: TRBJ2-1; cdr3_aa: ASSPGTGPSSYNEQF
v_call: TRBV28; j_call: TRBJ2-1; cdr3_aa: ASSFSQEDEQF
v_call: TRBV7-9; j_call: TRBJ1-4; cdr3_aa: ASSLLTGVEKLF
v_call: TRBV4-1; j_call: TRBJ1-2; cdr3_aa: ASSQGRFGTRPTNYGYT
v_call: TRBV7-9; j_call: TRBJ2-3; cdr3_aa: ASIRGLATSTDTQY
v_call: TRBV3-1; j_call: TRBJ2-1; cdr3_aa: ASSQEAGGRNEQF
v_call: TRBV20-1; j_call: TRBJ2-7; cdr3_aa: SAYGTGFSYEQY
v_call: TRBV29-1; j_call: TRBJ2-1; cdr3_aa: SVVGGLASQGLTFNEQF
v_call: TRBV7-2; j_call: TRBJ2-3; cdr3_aa: ASSRLSGALSTDTQY
v_call: TRBV5-1; j_call: TRBJ2-1; cdr3_aa: ASSLAFGGNSYNEQF
v_call: TRBV6-1; j_call: TRBJ2-3; cdr3_aa: ASSRRAARRSVSTDTQY
v_call: TRBV27; j_call: TRBJ2-3; cdr3_aa: AVTLAGGTDTQY
v_call: TRBV20-1; j_call: TRBJ2-1; cdr3_aa: SAIGTGYNEQF
v_call: TRBV5-1; j_call: TRBJ2-7; cdr3_aa: ASSGGTDSYEQY
v_call: TRBV12-3/TRBV12-4; j_call: TRBJ1-5; cdr3_aa: ASSITGGDQPQH
v_call: TRBV20-1; j_call: TRBJ2-1; cdr3_aa: SARPTSGAEDEQF
v_call: TRBV6-1; j_call: TRBJ2-1; cdr3_aa: ASSRGSSGGPGDNEQF
v_call: TRBV9; j_call: TRBJ2-2; cdr3_aa: ASSQTGANTGELF
v_call: TRBV5-6; j_call: TRBJ2-7; cdr3_aa: ASSIADEQY
v_call: TRBV15; j_call: TRBJ2-7; cdr3_aa: ATSRTGLADTAYEQY
v_call: TRBV29-1; j_call: TRBJ1-1; cdr3_aa: SVEDRGGYTEAF
v_call: TRBV4-1; j_call: TRBJ2-3; cdr3_aa: ASSQESVDTQY
v_call: TRBV27; j_call: TRBJ1-2; cdr3_aa: ASSRSTVGAGYT
v_call: TRBV6-2/TRBV6-3; j_call: TRBJ2-1; cdr3_aa: ASRVAVGKNEQF
v_call: TRBV20-1; j_call: TRBJ2-1; cdr3_aa: SAREPAQSSYNEQF
v_call: TRBV4-2; j_call: TRBJ2-2; cdr3_aa: ASSQAGDRAAGELF
v_call: TRBV20-1; j_call: TRBJ2-7; cdr3_aa: SARHRQGPPSYEQY
v_call: TRBV25-1; j_call: TRBJ2-1; cdr3_aa: ASSDRGRGAVDEQF
v_call: TRBV20-1; j_call: TRBJ1-1; cdr3_aa: RARQGRGEAF